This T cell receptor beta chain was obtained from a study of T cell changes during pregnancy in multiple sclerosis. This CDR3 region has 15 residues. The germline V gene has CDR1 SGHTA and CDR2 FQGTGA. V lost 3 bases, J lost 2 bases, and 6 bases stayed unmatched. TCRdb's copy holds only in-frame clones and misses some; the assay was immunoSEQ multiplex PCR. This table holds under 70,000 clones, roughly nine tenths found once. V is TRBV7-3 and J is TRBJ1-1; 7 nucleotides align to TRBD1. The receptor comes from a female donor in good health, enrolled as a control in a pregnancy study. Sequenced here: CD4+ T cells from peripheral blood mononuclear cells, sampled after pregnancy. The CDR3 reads CASSLSGTDNTEAFF. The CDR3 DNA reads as TGTGCCAGCAGCTTGTCCGGGACAGACAACACTGAAGCTTTCTTT.